This T cell receptor beta chain was captured by sequencing in a study of cytomegalovirus exposure and HLA in healthy donors (dated by TCRdb to the late 2010s). As for the study more broadly: An earlier analysis of some 620 of the donors reported under 300 Gb of sequence data and 100 million to 120 million unique TCR beta sequences obtained from around 180 million T cells. An early release that covered about 600 HLA-typed donors contained about 290 gigabases of sequencing data and 80 million or so unique TCR sequences. Among the approximately 400 genotyped donors, approximately 82% belonged to the genetic ancestry cluster associated with self-reported Caucasian donors. The aim of the study was to test whether cataloging public T cell receptors could identify signatures of past pathogen exposure. The T cell repertoires of 666 subjects were profiled by immunosequencing and related to cytomegalovirus serostatus. A separate validation cohort of about 110 different subjects was used in addition to the approximately 700-subject first cohort. To predict cytomegalovirus infection status, the study brought together high-throughput TCR immunosequencing, statistical association of individual TCRs with disease status, and machine learning. To study patterns of TCR occurrence, a later analysis re-analyzed previously published TCR beta repertoires from hundreds of donors and added high-resolution HLA genotyping. Rather than drawing on any new phenotypic data, the later analysis identified candidate immune exposures from TCR beta sequences and the way those sequences occurred across donors. An earlier analysis of fewer than 750 of the donors used high-throughput TCR beta sequencing to judge whether each TCR beta V gene segment behaved as functional or pseudogenic. Donor age, sex, ethnicity and CMV serostatus were collected together with the repertoire data. In a later genetic analysis, genome-wide SNP genotypes for about three fifths of the roughly 670 donors were used, and that subset was treated as a discovery cohort. Every repertoire in the discovery cohort had been generated on one and the same sequencing platform. HLA typing included class I and class II loci at four-digit resolution. Typing coverage differed by locus: A, B, C, DRB1 and DQB1 were typed in roughly 620-630 donors, DQA1 in 522, DPA1 in some 570, and DPB1 in about 450. About five DR-DQ haplotypes were handled as single units for association and clustering because linkage in the cohort was strong. Across approximately 400 genotyped donors of the cohort, an average of about 200,000 unique TCR beta nucleotide sequences per donor were sequenced, and approximately 17% of those sequences were non-productive. Summary of the overall study and its limitations: In a later analysis, several top co-occurrence clusters were reported to appear linked to parvovirus B19, influenza, CMV and Epstein-Barr virus. In a later analysis, HLA-associated TCR beta chains showed more clonal expansion and lower generation probabilities than non-associated chains that were equally common. While some public TCRs were present in many individuals, most TCR sequences turned up only very rarely across donors. In the study, approximately 160 TCR beta chains were listed as associated with cytomegalovirus. Sequencing depth was assumed to be roughly uniform across donors in the presence/absence analyses, though that assumption may not hold. In this cohort, only TCR beta chains were sequenced, and detectable features were limited by the absence of alpha or paired-chain data. The sequencing pipeline was judged likely to have produced a cluster of highly shared sequence variants as a technical artifact. Because HLA typing was missing for some donors at each locus, association tests included only the typed subset. Linkage disequilibrium might explain the correlated functional status among segregating V segments, but an unknown experimental factor could not be ruled out. In a later genetic analysis, a missense DCLRE1C variant was associated with V-gene and J-gene trimming of TCR beta chains, and the association was replicated in an independent cohort. In a later analysis, most CMV-associated TCR beta chains were found to appear HLA-restricted, with HLA associations seemingly driven largely by CMV exposure. Immune exposure information for the cohort was limited to CMV serostatus. The authors suggested that the approach could potentially be extended to other disease states and immunological phenotypes. In an earlier analysis of approximately 590 of the donors, most TCR beta V segments appeared in productive rearrangements about 87% or about 30% of the time, broadly matching IMGT annotations. In vitro tests confirmed that a few of the cytomegalovirus-associated TCR beta chains recognize cytomegalovirus antigens. In both the original and validation cohorts, the classifier was reported to diagnose cytomegalovirus status with high specificity and sensitivity. The 87-base-pair reads could not distinguish some IMGT-functional V segments, including TRBV6-2 and TRBV6-3, so those segments were excluded. A later analysis associated about 16,000 TCR beta sequences with specific HLA alleles at a false discovery rate of 0.05. In a later analysis, TCR association rates were found to vary across HLA loci, with the most associated TCRs seen for DRB1 alleles and the fewest for HLA-C alleles. Some 16 rarely observed V segments, including chromosome 9 orphons, were excluded from the earlier analysis of just under 600 of the donors because counts were too low. When HLA alleles, especially DR and DQ, strongly co-occurred, attributing TCR associations to individual alleles was difficult. According to a later genetic analysis, donors in an Asian-associated ancestry cluster had fewer N-insertions in productive TCRs than the approximately 710-donor mean. A further reported finding was that TCR beta sequences accurately predicted the HLA-A and HLA-B alleles for most subjects in the first cohort.

The cohort consisted of more than 650 healthy bone marrow donors. At the time of sampling, all cohort members were nominally healthy, though unrecorded immune exposures were likely present. The donor tested CMV seronegative, placing the donor among the 350 or so seronegative members of the cohort. Every donor gave a peripheral blood sample, and the peripheral blood mononuclear cells from that sample were used for TCR beta sequencing. Genomic DNA was extracted from the blood cell samples with the Qiagen DNeasy Blood Extraction Kit. In regard to this clone: It lacks a known antigen. No base qualities exist here, and no much larger clone lies one base off it.

From the cysteine through the phenylalanine, the CDR3 covers 13 amino acids. CDR3 DNA only is kept here, 39 bases in frame from base 1. Via the germline V gene, CDR1 is MNHEY and CDR2 SVGAGI. V is clipped by 5 bases and J by 6 bases, and the sequence between their germline boundaries is 10 bases long. The method behind the library was the immunoSEQ multiplex PCR assay. A mixture of 60 forward primers for TCR Vbeta segments and 13 reverse primers for TCR Jbeta segments was used in the multiplex PCR. A multiplex PCR assay on genomic DNA amplified the CDR3 region of rearranged TCR beta genes. On the Illumina HiSeq System, the amplified TCR beta libraries were sequenced as 87-base-pair reads. In the authors' own workflow: A later analysis counted about 80 million unique TCR beta chains across the 650 to 700 repertoires, and around 12 million of these chains were shared by at least two donors. A nearest-neighbor algorithm error-corrected the raw reads and collapsed the reads into unique sequences, merging closely related sequences to remove PCR and sequencing errors. To assign V, D and J gene segments, CDR3 sequences were aligned to IMGT reference sequences. For a sequence to be retained, a match of at least six nucleotides to both a V gene segment and a J gene segment was required. A rearrangement was called productive if the CDR3 had no stop codons and remained in frame with V and J, and every other rearrangement was called non-productive. Following IMGT convention, CDR3 was defined as the stretch from the second conserved V-encoded cysteine to the conserved J-encoded phenylalanine. The earlier analysis of about 530 of the donors excluded any sequence lacking an unambiguous match to a single V gene segment. An earlier analysis of 587 of the donors called V segments functional above 56.7% productive rearrangements and segregating when the between-donor standard deviation exceeded 5%. A statistical classification framework was built to diagnose cytomegalovirus status from the catalog of TCR beta chain sequences. V and J gene assignment, in a later analysis, came from comparing TCR nucleotide sequences with IMGT/GENE-DB human TR gene sequences. Using the TCRdist pipeline, a later analysis assigned CDR3 sequences along with most-parsimonious VDJ recombination scenarios. In a later analysis, each TCR beta chain was defined by its CDR3 amino acid sequence together with its V-gene family, and reads lacking a unique V-gene family were excluded. A later analysis removed 550 to 700 highly shared, low-generation-probability nucleotide sequences to deal with suspected cross-contamination and a sequencing artifact. For each public chain, a later analysis derived a clonal expansion index from normalized ranks of inferred template counts within each repertoire. In a later analysis, generation probabilities were computed using a VDJ recombination model fitted to out-of-frame rearrangements, and the results were checked against IGoR. Hypergeometric tests were used in a later analysis to score TCR-TCR, TCR-HLA and TCR-CMV co-occurrence, with a repertoire-size bias correction applied to the TCR pairs. To estimate false discovery rates, a later analysis permuted the HLA or CMV assignments 20 times. A later analysis grouped co-occurring TCRs with DBSCAN, adding TCRdist sequence similarity when clustering within HLA-allele-positive subsets. Repertoires with fewer than 30,000 or more than 120,000 public chains, plus five repertoires with anomalous nucleotide sharing, were excluded from co-occurrence clustering. What TCRdb holds here is the immuneACCESS table cut down to in-frame rearrangements. Part of the clones is not present; checked against another copy, under half of the missing clones reflect an unresolved V gene, and the others are unexplained. For V, J and clone size, that table is used; D and trimming come from the DNA. This sample lists around 150,000 clones; about 71% were detected once. The ten largest clones add up to over 2.5% of the sample.

Sequencing was carried out using PBMCs. The sequence joins TRBV6-5 to TRBJ2-2; perhaps TRBD1 is the D gene, with 5 bases matching. The receptor was derived from a woman aged 25 to 39 in good health and CMV-seronegative. The CDR3 region: CASSPTRAGELFF. Here is the DNA: TGTGCCAGCAGTCCAACCAGGGCCGGGGAGCTGTTTTTT.